Listed here is a single T cell receptor beta chain. Its antigen is currently unknown. CFSE-labeled sorted T cells met regulatory or mature dendritic cells for around five days. CD4+ or CD8+ T cells were sorted as naive CD45RA+ or memory CD45RO+. This sample was included in a study of regulatory dendritic cells for organ transplantation. Study-wide background: Dendritic cell cultures received LPS on day 6.

Findings and limits, study-wide: Between individuals, the alloreactive memory CD8+ T cell pool differed considerably. Memory CD8+ clonal expansion seemed more limited with regulatory than mature dendritic cells.

Data came from immunoSEQ multiplex PCR; TCRdb stores just in-frame clones and leaves some out. The sample yields some 9,300 clones, approximately 80% seen once. The receptor comes from a human donor in good health. The sequencing input was memory CD4+ T cells from blood cultured with dendritic cells. Stated subset: CD45RO+ memory T cells.

CDR3 DNA: TGTGCCAGCAGTTTTGACGGGATCAATGAGCAGTTCTTC. It yields the protein CASSFDGINEQFF. V gene TRBV6-6 combines with J gene TRBJ2-1, with D tentatively TRBD2 (5 bases). V lost 4 bases to trimming and J lost 6 bases, with 10 bases between them. CDR1 is MNHNY and CDR2 is SVGAGI in the germline V gene (reference sequence). The CDR3 is made up of 13 amino acids.